This entry lists 3 T cell receptor beta chains sequenced from one sample in a study of human T cells and chemical hapten exposure. MiXCR, run by TCRdb on the RACE reads, gives a single entry per CDR3 protein. Among approximately 77,000 distinct CDR3 sequences listed, less than 15% were seen once. Sample time point: pre-sensitization, week 0. As for treatment: therapeutic diphenylcyclopropenone sensitization with weekly scalp DPC. This specimen consisted of whole blood, obtained in connection with sensitization to the hapten diphenylcyclopropenone (DPC). These TCRs come from a woman in her 50s with alopecia areata. Some clones in this sample may be carry-over from other donors' samples.

The chain combines TRBV18 with TRBJ1-2, with D unresolved. The CDR3 has 16 amino acids. V was shortened by 3 bases and J by 2 bases, with 16 bases between the two germline ends. The germline gives CDR1 KGHSH, CDR2 LQKENI. The CDR3 DNA follows: TGTGCCAGCTCACCGGAATACCGGACGGAAAACTATGGCTACACCTTC. This translates into CASSPEYRTENYGYTF.

This clonotype was counted between two and nine times. This rearrangement joins TRBV9 to TRBJ2-3; TRBD2 matches at 11 bases. The junction had 6 bases not matched to a gene; V was cut back by 4 bases and J by 2 bases. The germline V gene encodes CDR1 SGDLS and CDR2 YYNGEE. This CDR3 has 16 amino acids. CDR3 in DNA: TGTGCCAGCAGCCCGGGACTAGCGGATTTCACAGATACGCAGTATTTT. It yields the protein CASSPGLADFTDTQYF.

The gene calls are TRBV4-3 and TRBJ2-1; 7 positions agree with TRBD1. J lost 4 bases, V lost 0 bases, and 18 bases had no gene match. Germline values: CDR1 LGHNA, CDR2 YSLEER. The length of the CDR3 is 20 residues. Here the CDR3 DNA reads TGCGCCAGCAGCCAAGATCACCCTACGACTACAGGGGCGAAATACAATGAGCAGTTCTTC. Its translation: CASSQDHPTTTGAKYNEQFF.